This TCR beta chain was recorded in a study of CD8 T cells in Susac syndrome. Random hexamers were used to reverse transcribe the RNA input (roughly 0.5 to 1 ug). TCRdb independently ran MiXCR on the immunoSEQ multiplex PCR reads; one entry per CDR3 protein. The data show 150,000 to 200,000 distinct CDR3 sequences, over 85% seen once. V lost 5 bases to trimming and J lost 6 bases; unmatched junction nucleotides: 4. The CDR3 extends over 14 amino acids. Germline CDR1 and CDR2: KGHSH and LQKENI. Sequenced: CD4+ T cells from PBMCs. This clonotype was obtained from a human donor in good health. The chain is built from TRBV18 and TRBJ1-6; 7 bases match TRBD1. The CDR3 loop reads CASSAGGSNSPLHF. The CDR3 DNA reads as TGTGCCAGCTCAGCAGGGGGATCTAATTCACCCCTCCACTTT. Combining the CDR3 with reference TRBV18 and TRBJ1-6 gives the whole variable domain NAGVMQNPRHLVRRRGQEARLRCSPMKGHSHVYWYRQLPEEGLKFMVYLQKENIIDESGMPKERFSAEFPKEGPSILRIQQVVRGDSAAYFCASSAGGSNSPLHFGNGTRLTVT.